This T cell receptor (beta chain) was identified during a study of response to subunit inactivated influenza vaccine. Study-wide points: T cells newly recruited by each seasonal influenza vaccination are few, the authors suggested.

TCRdb called the RT-PCR reads again in MiXCR, with one record for every CDR3 protein. The sample lists about 800,000 distinct CDR3 sequences, 21% occurring once. This clonotype has ten or more counts. The antigen is unknown. V dropped 6 bases and J dropped 8 bases, with 14 bases sitting between them. Germline values: CDR1 MNHEY, CDR2 SMNVEV (reference sequence). The CDR3 is 14 residues long. J is TRBJ1-6 and V is TRBV27; D gene ambiguous. The sequence was obtained from a man aged 50 to 59 who received an inactivated influenza vaccine. This specimen was PBMCs from blood, taken about 5 days after vaccination. CDR3 bases: TGTGCCAGCAGCCACCGCCGTGGGGATTCACCCCTCCACTTT. It codes for CASSHRRGDSPLHF.